The rows below give T cell receptor beta chains drawn from one sample of a study of Ad26.COV2.S vaccination and SARS-CoV-2 variants. Data came from immunoSEQ multiplex PCR; TCRdb stores just in-frame clones and leaves some out. The sample shows about 500,000 clones, 80% to 90% of them seen only once. Sequences were derived from peripheral blood, sampled in a trial of Ad26.COV2.S vaccine versus placebo. The origin of the receptors is a person aged 18 to 59 who received the Ad26.COV2.S COVID-19 vaccine or a placebo. The CDR3 runs from the conserved cysteine through the conserved F or W. The D gene is left open where the match is weak. For some rows the clone size is stated as once, few or many, or as a class when expanded; others skip it.

V gene,D gene,clone size,J gene,CDR3 DNA,CDR3 protein
TRBV2,NA,few,TRBJ1-1,TGTGCCAGCAGGGGGGCGCAAGCTTTCTTT,CASRGAQAFF
TRBV5-4,NA,NA,TRBJ1-1,TGTGCCAGCACCGCTACCACAGACAGGAACACTGAAGCTTTCTTT,CASTATTDRNTEAFF
TRBV10-1,NA,NA,TRBJ2-5,TGCGCCAGCAAGGGCGGACAAGAGACCCAGTACTTC,CASKGGQETQYF
TRBV27,NA,NA,TRBJ1-6,TGTGCCAGCAGTTTATCGACAGGTGAACCCCTCCACTTT,CASSLSTGEPLHF
TRBV5-1,TRBD2,NA,TRBJ2-2,TGCGCCAGCAGCCCACTAGCGGGGTCGAACACCGGGGAGCTGTTTTTT,CASSPLAGSNTGELFF
TRBV7-9,TRBD1,few,TRBJ1-1,TGTGCCAGCAGCTTACGACAGGGGGATACTGAAGCTTTCTTT,CASSLRQGDTEAFF
TRBV27,TRBD1,NA,TRBJ2-7,TGTGCCAGCAGTGCGCCAGGGGACAGCTCCTACGAGCAGTACTTC,CASSAPGDSSYEQYF
TRBV10-3,TRBD2,NA,TRBJ2-1,TGTGCCATCAGTGATAGATTGGGACTAGCGGAGGACAAGGAGCAGTTCTTC,CAISDRLGLAEDKEQFF
TRBV6-2/TRBV6-3,TRBD1,NA,TRBJ2-1,TGTGCCAGCAGTTACGGGGGACAGGGAATGGAGCAGTTCTTC,CASSYGGQGMEQFF
TRBV2,NA,NA,TRBJ1-5,TGTGCCAGCAGTGAAGCGAGGACAAACAGCAATCAGCCCCAGCATTTT,CASSEARTNSNQPQHF
TRBV24-1,NA,NA,TRBJ1-5,TGTGCCACCAGTGAGAGAGGACAGCCTGGGAGTAATCAGCCCCAGCATTTT,CATSERGQPGSNQPQHF
TRBV11-3,NA,NA,TRBJ1-1,TGTGCCAGCAGCTTAGGGAGTGTGGGGGCGCGGGCTTTCTTT,CASSLGSVGARAFF
TRBV6-2/TRBV6-3,NA,many,TRBJ2-7,TGTGCCAGCAGTTACGCCTACCTCGAGCAGTACTTC,CASSYAYLEQYF
TRBV18,TRBD1,NA,TRBJ2-2,TGTGCCAGCTCACCACTTGAAGGGGGCTACACCGGGGAGCTGTTTTTT,CASSPLEGGYTGELFF
TRBV28,TRBD1,NA,TRBJ2-3,TGTGCCAGCAGTTTTGTGGACAGGGTGGTAGATACGCAGTATTTT,CASSFVDRVVDTQYF
TRBV10-3,NA,NA,TRBJ1-3,TGTGCCATCAGTGAGTCCTCTGGAAACACCATATATTTT,CAISESSGNTIYF